The TCR delta chain under discussion was sequenced for a study of gamma-delta chains in newborns, infants, children. Study information: Microbial exposure reportedly drives polyclonal innate γδ T cell expansion after birth.

TCRdb reapplied CATT to the reads. The table has approximately 5,400 delta-chain clones, approximately 18% seen once. Germline CDR1 and CDR2: TSWWSYY and QGS. V lost 2 bases, J lost 2 bases, and 28 bases stayed unmatched. This CDR3 contains 23 residues. The sequenced sample was blood. This TCR came from a child who was a newborn, infant or young child, either healthy, febrile or measles-vaccinated (not recorded which). V usage is TRDV1 and J usage is TRDJ1; 8 bases map to TRDD3. TCRdb offers no J gene call, so here the DNA was matched to germline to obtain one. This CDR3 is CALGETGWFGRRPGDTWTDKLIF. The CDR3 DNA follows: TGTGCTCTTGGGGAAACCGGGTGGTTTGGACGAAGACCTGGGGATACATGGACCGATAAACTCATCTTT.